The 27 T cell receptor beta chains reported below all come from one sample, sequenced in a study of shared clonotypes between healthy human individuals. Some clones are missing from TCRdb's copy, which holds only in-frame ones; the method was immunoSEQ multiplex PCR. The repertoire holds about 380,000 clones, with 96% as singletons. Sequenced: memory CD8+ T cells sorted from blood. Subset described: CD45RO+ cells pooled with CCR7-negative TemRA cells. All receptors derive from a man aged 30 to 39 in good health.

The chain recombines TRBV7-8 with TRBJ2-2; 10 bases align to TRBD2. The CDR3 is made up of 16 amino acids. V lost 7 bases to trimming and J lost 1 base; unmatched junction nucleotides: 6. In germline, CDR1 is SGHVS, CDR2 FQNEAQ. The CDR3 here is CASTPTSGWNTGELFF. DNA of the CDR3: TGTGCCAGCACCCCGACTAGCGGGTGGAACACCGGGGAGCTGTTTTTT.

This clone is a singleton in its sample. The rearrangement joins TRBV4-1 to TRBJ1-5; no firm D call. The CDR3 loop spans 13 amino acids. V gave up 4 bases and J gave up 3 bases, with 7 bases separating them. Germline V gene sequence: CDR1 MGHRA, CDR2 YSYEKL. CDR3 sequence: CASSPDPNQPQHF. CDR3 sequence (DNA): TGCGCCAGCAGCCCGGACCCCAATCAGCCCCAGCATTTT.

This clone was counted a single time. The CDR3 here is CASTLLLGQGAYNEQFF. CDR3 in DNA: TGCGCCAGCACCCTGCTTCTAGGGCAGGGGGCCTACAATGAGCAGTTCTTC. V usage is TRBV5-1 and J usage is TRBJ2-1; 7 bases fit TRBD1. There are 17 residues in the CDR3. V was clipped by 6 bases and J by 2 bases; unmatched bases: 14. Germline CDR1 is SGHRS and CDR2 is YFSETQ. Drawing the rest from reference TRBV5-1 and TRBJ2-1, the complete variable domain is KAGVTQTPRYLIKTRGQQVTLSCSPISGHRSVSWYQQTPGQGLQFLFEYFSETQRNKGNFPGRFSGRQFSNSRSEMNVSTLELGDSALYLCASTLLLGQGAYNEQFFGPGTRLTVL.

The chain is built from TRBV5-1 and TRBJ2-3; D possibly corresponds to TRBD1 (6 bases). Trimming left V 3 bases short and J 1 base short, with 12 bases between. The CDR3 has 15 residues. Germline V gives CDR1 SGHRS, CDR2 YFSETQ. CDR3 residues: CASSSLPGGTDTQYF. CDR3 nucleotide sequence: TGCGCCAGCAGCTCCTTACCAGGGGGCACAGATACGCAGTATTTT.

This rearrangement joins TRBV19 to TRBJ2-1; no reliable D call. The V gene's germline CDR1 is LNHDA and CDR2 SQIVND (reference sequence). CDR3 length equals 13 residues. Trimming left V 8 bases short and J 0 bases short, with 8 bases between. CDR3 coding DNA: TGTGCCAGTGGCCTAAGCTCCTACAATGAGCAGTTCTTC. This codes for CASGLSSYNEQFF.

The chain has TRBV6-4 and TRBJ1-2, with 7 bases that match TRBD1. J lost 3 bases, V lost 5 bases, and 3 bases had no gene match. CDR1 and CDR2 from the germline V gene are MRHNA and SNTAGT. The CDR3 length is 13 residues. CDR3: CASSSGTDYGYTF. In nucleotides, the CDR3 is TGTGCCAGCAGTTCCGGGACAGACTATGGCTACACCTTC.

V gene TRBV5-6 combines with J gene TRBJ2-4, with D unresolved. CDR3 length: 14 amino acids. The V and J ends lost 1 base and 0 bases respectively, with 5 bases between them. Germline assignment: CDR1 SGHDT and CDR2 YYEEEE. In nucleotides, the CDR3 is TGTGCCAGCAGCTTGTTTGTAGCCAAAAACATTCAGTACTTC. This sequence encodes CASSLFVAKNIQYF.

This rearrangement joins TRBV14 to TRBJ2-3; 10 bases line up with TRBD1. V lost 3 bases to trimming and J lost 4 bases; unmatched junction nucleotides: 4. CDR3 length: 15 residues. CDR1 is SGHDN and CDR2 is FVKESK in the germline V gene. The CDR3 spells CASSHAGTGADTQYF. In nucleotides, the CDR3 is TGTGCCAGCAGCCACGCCGGGACAGGGGCAGATACGCAGTATTTT.

The genes are TRBV18 and TRBJ1-5, with D unresolved. This CDR3 spans 14 amino acids. Germline V lookup: CDR1 KGHSH, CDR2 LQKENI. The germline V and J ends were trimmed by 3 bases and 0 bases, with 6 bases remaining between them. The CDR3 coding sequence is TGTGCCAGCTCACCGCAATATAGCAATCAGCCCCAGCATTTT. This sequence encodes CASSPQYSNQPQHF.

The rearrangement joins TRBV2 to TRBJ1-5, with TRBD1 identical over 7 bases. The germline V gene encodes CDR1 SNHLY and CDR2 FYNNEI. The CDR3 extends over 14 amino acids. The V and J ends lost 8 bases and 1 base, in that order; junction bases with no gene match: 5. For the CDR3, the DNA is TGTGCCAGCCAAGGGGGCGCAAGCAATCAGCCCCAGCATTTT. It codes for CASQGGASNQPQHF.

The rearrangement links TRBV7-2 to TRBJ2-3; D is undetermined. CDR1 is SGHTA and CDR2 is FQGNSA in the germline V gene. The V end was cut by 8 bases, the J end by 8 bases, with 5 bases between. The CDR3 sequence is 9 residues long. CDR3 in DNA: TGTGCCAGCGACATTACGCAGTATTTT. It is translated as CASDITQYF.

J is TRBJ2-7 and V is TRBV20-1; D is unclear. Germline V gene lookup returns CDR1 DFQATT and CDR2 SNEGSKA (reference sequence). This CDR3 comprises 11 residues. V dropped 2 bases and J dropped 2 bases, with 4 bases sitting between them. In DNA, the CDR3 is TGCAGTGCTAGACTAACCTACGAGCAGTACTTC. Protein product: CSARLTYEQYF.

This clone was found a few times. The chain has TRBV30 and TRBJ1-1; 7 nucleotides match TRBD1. Germline CDR1 and CDR2: GTSNPN and SVGIG (reference sequence). The CDR3 contains 14 residues. The junction had 7 bases not matched to a gene; V was cut back by 1 base and J by 5 bases. The CDR3 is CAWSDQGVRTEAFF. The CDR3 DNA follows: TGTGCCTGGAGTGACCAGGGGGTAAGGACTGAAGCTTTCTTT.

This rearrangement joins TRBV11-1 to TRBJ1-2; possibly TRBD1 for D (6 bases). This CDR3 has 13 amino acids. V was pared by 6 bases and J by 5 bases, with 13 bases between. The germline V gene encodes CDR1 SGHAT and CDR2 FQDESV (reference sequence). Here the CDR3 reads CASSFRGSYGYTF. CDR3 in DNA: TGTGCCAGCAGTTTCAGGGGAAGTTATGGCTACACCTTC.

V and J are TRBV10-3 and TRBJ2-3, with D hard to call. CDR1 and CDR2 from the germline V gene are ENHRY and SYGVKD. Trimming cost V 11 bases and J 2 bases, with 5 bases left between them. The length of the CDR3 is 10 residues. CDR3 nucleotide sequence: TGTGCCTCTAACACAGATACGCAGTATTTT. It translates to CASNTDTQYF.

About this clone itself: Other DNA sequences of this sample code for an identical CDR3. The chain carries TRBV6-1 and TRBJ1-1; no definite D call. Trimming took off 1 base at V and 4 bases at J, with 4 bases between the two ends. This CDR3 is built from 12 residues. CDR1 and CDR2 from the germline V gene are MNHNS and SASEGT. The CDR3 reads CASSEGGTEAFF. In nucleotides, the CDR3 is TGTGCCAGCAGTGAAGGGGGCACTGAAGCTTTCTTT.

The rearrangement joins TRBV6-5 to TRBJ2-2, with a tentative D call TRBD1 (6 bases). Germline CDR1 and CDR2: MNHEY and SVGAGI. There are 14 residues in the CDR3. The V end lost 4 bases, the J end lost 7 bases, and 13 bases lay between the germline ends. Here the CDR3 DNA reads TGTGCCAGCAGTTCCCTGAGGGGGTACGGGGAGCTGTTTTTT. Translated: CASSSLRGYGELFF.

The chain links TRBV28 to TRBJ2-7, with TRBD2 matching 12 bases. The germline V gene encodes CDR1 MDHEN and CDR2 SYDVKM. The CDR3 covers 18 residues. V gave up 5 bases and J gave up 12 bases; unmatched junction bases: 23. This CDR3 reads CASSRSGTAGTSGQRGYF. The CDR3 DNA follows: TGTGCCAGCAGTCGTTCCGGGACAGCCGGGACTAGCGGGCAAAGGGGGTACTTC.

CDR3 nucleotides: TGTGCCAGCAGCTGGGGGACCGGGGAGCTGTTTTTT. Encoded protein: CASSWGTGELFF. This chain joins TRBV7-6 and TRBJ2-2; D is perhaps TRBD1 or TRBD2 (5 bases each). The CDR3 contains 12 residues. In germline, CDR1 is SGHVS, CDR2 FNYEAQ. V dropped 4 bases and J dropped 5 bases, with 5 bases sitting between them.

The rearrangement joins TRBV5-1 to TRBJ1-2; D is possibly TRBD1 (5 bases). Germline values: CDR1 SGHRS, CDR2 YFSETQ. Deletions cut 2 bases from V and 3 bases from J, with 11 bases between. The CDR3 is 14 amino acids. The CDR3: CASSFLRGYYGYTF. CDR3 nucleotide sequence: TGCGCCAGCAGCTTTCTGAGGGGTTACTATGGCTACACCTTC.

The chain employs TRBV13 and TRBJ2-2, with 9 nucleotides matching TRBD1. V was clipped by 8 bases and J by 6 bases; unmatched bases: 10. This CDR3 has 15 residues. Germline CDR1 is PRHDT and CDR2 is FYEKMQ (reference sequence). CDR3 DNA sequence: TGTGCCAGCCTTAATTGGGACAGGGCATCCGGGGAGCTGTTTTTT. Translated, it gives CASLNWDRASGELFF.

The J gene is TRBJ1-1, the V gene TRBV5-6; possibly TRBD1 for D (6 bases). Trimming shortened V by 4 bases and J by 3 bases, and 13 bases separated the two germline ends. Looked up from germline, CDR1 is SGHDT and CDR2 is YYEEEE. There are 14 residues in the CDR3. CDR3 sequence (DNA): TGTGCCAGCAGCCCACAGGGAGGGGACACTGAAGCTTTCTTT. Translated, it gives CASSPQGGDTEAFF.

The rearrangement uses TRBV7-8 and TRBJ2-4; D gene uncertain. Trimming cost V 1 base and J 7 bases, with 11 bases left between them. From germline, CDR1 is SGHVS and CDR2 FQNEAQ. The length of the CDR3 is 14 residues. DNA of the CDR3: TGTGCCAGCAGCTTAGAACCCGGTCTGAACATTCAGTACTTC. As protein: CASSLEPGLNIQYF.

This CDR3 reads CASSFGGLQGNYGYTF. As DNA, the CDR3 is TGTGCCAGCAGCTTTGGGGGGCTACAGGGGAACTATGGCTACACCTTC. J is TRBJ1-2 and V is TRBV7-9; 7 nucleotides align to TRBD1. This CDR3 has 16 amino acids. Per germline, CDR1 SEHNR and CDR2 FQNEAQ (reference sequence). With V trimmed by 3 bases and J by 2 bases, 9 bases remained unmatched.

The chain employs TRBV4-2 and TRBJ2-3; the D is unclear. There are 15 residues in the CDR3. Trimming stripped 0 bases from V and 0 bases from J, with 7 bases between. Germline values: CDR1 LGHNA, CDR2 YNFKEQ. CDR3 residues: CASSQDLPSTDTQYF. The CDR3 coding sequence is TGTGCCAGCAGCCAAGATCTCCCTAGCACAGATACGCAGTATTTT.

This chain connects TRBV6-1 to TRBJ2-1; D is ambiguous. V lost 2 bases and J 3 bases, leaving 8 bases between the germline ends. The CDR3 sequence is 14 residues long. The germline V gene has CDR1 MNHNS and CDR2 SASEGT. This CDR3 reads CASSENWGYNEQFF. The CDR3, as DNA: TGTGCCAGCAGTGAAAACTGGGGCTACAATGAGCAGTTCTTC.

With regard to this clone: This same CDR3 is encoded by further DNA sequences in the sample. V gene TRBV4-1 combines with J gene TRBJ2-7, with 9 bases lining up with TRBD1. CDR1 MGHRA and CDR2 YSYEKL come from the germline V gene. J lost 2 bases, V lost 2 bases, and 1 base had no gene match. The CDR3 runs to 14 residues. The CDR3 DNA is TGCGCCAGCAGCCAAAGACAGGGGGCCTACGAGCAGTACTTC. This gives the protein CASSQRQGAYEQYF.